A single sample gave rise to the 18 T cell receptor beta chains below, sequenced in a study of identical twins. Using its own MiXCR run on the 5' RACE reads, TCRdb lists one record per CDR3 protein. The sample holds approximately 620,000 distinct CDR3 sequences, approximately 9% seen once. A further study also used this sample, focusing on yellow fever vaccine responses in identical twins.

Specimen: PBMCs. Receptors originate from a woman younger than 35 in good health.

The gene calls are TRBV7-9 and TRBJ2-1; no reliable D call. The CDR3 spans 14 residues. Germline loops: CDR1 SEHNR, CDR2 FQNEAQ (reference sequence). Between the trimmed V and J ends, which lost 10 bases and 4 bases, there was a span of 17 bases. The CDR3 DNA reads TGTGCCAACACCGACGGTGTCAAATACAATGAGCAGTTCTTC. Protein: CANTDGVKYNEQFF.

The sample holds many counts of this clonotype. This chain uses TRBV3-1 with TRBJ1-1; D gene ambiguous. The CDR3 covers 14 residues. Germline lookup yields CDR1 LGHDT and CDR2 YNNKEL (reference sequence). V lost 6 bases, J lost 2 bases, and 13 bases lay in between. The CDR3 DNA sequence: TGTGCCAGCAGACGATCGGGTCCTAACACTGAAGCTTTCTTT. It yields the protein CASRRSGPNTEAFF. Full variable domain (rest looked up from reference TRBV3-1 and TRBJ1-1): DTAVSQTPKYLVTQMGNDKSIKCEQNLGHDTMYWYKQDSKKFLKIMFSYNNKELIINETVPNRFSPKSPDKAHLNLHINSLELGDSAVYFCASRRSGPNTEAFFGQGTRLTVV.

The table lists this clonotype with many counts. The chain uses TRBV5-1 and TRBJ2-1; a possible D gene is TRBD1 (5 bases). Germline CDR1 SGHRS, CDR2 YFSETQ. The CDR3 spans 15 residues. Trimming removed 3 bases from V and 0 bases from J, with 10 bases in between. CDR3 bases: TGCGCCAGCAGCTCAGACAGTAGCTCCTACAATGAGCAGTTCTTC. The encoded protein is CASSSDSSSYNEQFF.

This clonotype was seen a handful of times. CDR3 DNA sequence: TGTGCCACCAGTGATCCCAGCGGGGGGCCGGTTCGCAATGAGCAGTTCTTC. It encodes CATSDPSGGPVRNEQFF. This chain links TRBV24-1 with TRBJ2-1, with 9 bases aligning to TRBD2. The CDR3 is made up of 17 amino acids. Trimming removed 3 bases from V and 6 bases from J; junction bases left unmatched: 11. The V gene's germline CDR1 is KGHDR and CDR2 SFDVKD.

The V gene is TRBV2, the J gene TRBJ1-3; D is unclear. The CDR3 contains 15 residues. Looked up from germline, CDR1 is SNHLY and CDR2 is FYNNEI. V shed 7 bases and J shed 4 bases, with 17 bases lying between them. CDR3 sequence reads: CASKSYVSEGNTIYF. CDR3 in DNA: TGTGCCAGCAAGTCTTATGTGTCGGAAGGAAACACCATATATTTT. Full variable domain (outside the CDR3, taken from reference TRBV2 and TRBJ1-3): EPEVTQTPSHQVTQMGQEVILRCVPISNHLYFYWYRQILGQKVEFLVSFYNNEISEKSEIFDDQFSVERPDGSNFTLKIRSTKLEDSAMYFCASKSYVSEGNTIYFGEGSWLTVV.

The J gene is TRBJ2-1, the V gene TRBV7-3, with unresolved D. Germline values: CDR1 SGHTA, CDR2 FQGTGA. V lost 5 bases and J lost 3, with 8 bases in between. CDR3 length: 13 amino acids. CDR3 amino acids: CASSSEVYNEQFF. The CDR3 nucleotides read TGTGCCAGCAGCAGCGAGGTCTACAATGAGCAGTTCTTC. The full variable domain, rest sourced from reference TRBV7-3 and TRBJ2-1, is GAGVSQTPSNKVTEKGKYVELRCDPISGHTALYWYRQSLGQGPEFLIYFQGTGAADDSGLPNDRFFAVRPEGSVSTLKIQRTERGDSAVYLCASSSEVYNEQFFGPGTRLTVL.

This clonotype was counted ten times or more. The chain employs TRBV7-9 and TRBJ1-5, with TRBD1 as a possible D gene (5 bases). Trimming pared 5 bases from V and 2 bases from J, leaving 7 bases between. This CDR3 contains 13 residues. CDR1 and CDR2 (germline): SEHNR, FQNEAQ (reference sequence). Written as DNA, the CDR3 is TGTGCCAGCAGCCGGGACGGCAATCAGCCCCAGCATTTT. Translating gives CASSRDGNQPQHF.

In its sample, this clonotype was seen a few times. The rearrangement uses TRBV7-2 and TRBJ1-6, with 8 bases lining up with TRBD1. Per the germline V gene, CDR1 is SGHTA and CDR2 is FQGNSA. This CDR3 comprises 13 residues. V was pared by 5 bases and J by 10 bases, with 4 bases of the junction left unmatched. The CDR3 DNA sequence: TGTGCCAGCAGCCCAGACAGGGGATCACCCCTCCACTTT. Its protein product is CASSPDRGSPLHF. Drawing the rest from reference TRBV7-2 and TRBJ1-6, the complete variable domain is GAGVSQSPSNKVTEKGKDVELRCDPISGHTALYWYRQSLGQGLEFLIYFQGNSAPDKSGLPSDRFSAERTGGSVSTLTIQRTQQEDSAVYLCASSPDRGSPLHFGNGTRLTVT.

This clonotype has only a few counts. V and J are TRBV5-1 and TRBJ1-4; tentative D call: TRBD1 (5 bases). In germline, CDR1 is SGHRS, CDR2 YFSETQ. Trimming removed 0 bases from V and 6 bases from J, with 9 bases in between. The CDR3 loop spans 14 amino acids. CDR3 in amino acids: CASSLAGVHEKLFF. The DNA of the CDR3 is TGCGCCAGCAGCTTGGCGGGGGTACATGAAAAACTGTTTTTT.

This chain uses TRBV27 with TRBJ2-7; 7 bases fit TRBD2. The CDR3 extends over 17 amino acids. CDR1 and CDR2 from the germline V gene are MNHEY and SMNVEV (reference sequence). J lost 2 bases, V lost 3 bases, and 13 bases had no gene match. The CDR3: CASSFLTGTTSAYEQYF. The DNA for the CDR3 is TGTGCCAGCAGTTTCCTCACCGGGACTACTTCCGCCTACGAGCAGTACTTC.

This clonotype was seen at least ten times. The chain is built from TRBV9 and TRBJ2-7; 11 bases match TRBD2. Trimming removed 0 bases from V and 2 bases from J; junction bases left unmatched: 7. Germline CDR1 reads SGDLS; CDR2 reads YYNGEE. The CDR3 consists of 17 residues. CDR3 in amino acids: CASSVGFPSGGTYEQYF. DNA for the CDR3: TGTGCCAGCAGCGTAGGCTTCCCTAGCGGGGGGACCTACGAGCAGTACTTC. Complete variable domain (other parts from reference TRBV9 and TRBJ2-7): DSGVTQTPKHLITATGQRVTLRCSPRSGDLSVYWYQQSLDQGLQFLIQYYNGEERAKGNILERFSAQQFPDLHSELNLSSLELGDSALYFCASSVGFPSGGTYEQYFGPGTRLTVT.

This clonotype was seen repeatedly, ten times or more. The chain combines TRBV29-1 with TRBJ2-7, with TRBD1 matching over 8 bases. Trimming removed 7 bases from V and 2 bases from J; junction bases left unmatched: 4. The CDR3 is 12 residues long. Germline V lookup: CDR1 SQVTM, CDR2 ANQGSEA. The CDR3 here is CSATGGPYEQYF. The CDR3 DNA reads TGCAGCGCAACAGGGGGGCCCTACGAGCAGTACTTC.

J is TRBJ2-3 and V is TRBV3-1; D is possibly TRBD1 (5 bases). The germline V and J ends were trimmed by 1 base and 2 bases, with 13 bases remaining between them. Germline V CDR1 and CDR2: LGHDT, YNNKEL (reference sequence). CDR3 length: 16 residues. CDR3 sequence reads: CASSQGSAGSTDTQYF. The CDR3 DNA sequence: TGTGCCAGCAGCCAAGGGTCGGCAGGGTCCACAGATACGCAGTATTTT.

This clonotype has only a few counts. This chain joins TRBV7-9 and TRBJ2-4, with D unclear. The CDR3 has 14 amino acids. Trimming removed 6 bases from V and 0 bases from J, with 9 bases in between. Germline CDR1 reads SEHNR; CDR2 reads FQNEAQ (reference sequence). The CDR3 loop is CASSSLLAKNIQYF. CDR3 sequence (DNA): TGTGCCAGCAGTTCCCTTTTAGCCAAAAACATTCAGTACTTC.

This chain connects TRBV4-2 to TRBJ2-7; D perhaps matches TRBD2 (5 bases). The CDR3 length is 17 residues. V dropped 3 bases and J dropped 5 bases, with 23 bases sitting between them. Germline CDR1 LGHNA, CDR2 YNFKEQ. The CDR3 loop is CASSQDWALSPGNEQYF. CDR3 sequence (DNA): TGTGCCAGCAGCCAGGATTGGGCCCTATCCCCGGGGAACGAGCAGTACTTC.

This clonotype came up a few times. The chain couples TRBV7-2 to TRBJ2-3; 9 nucleotides align to TRBD2. The V and J ends lost 2 bases and 4 bases, in that order; junction bases with no gene match: 10. Looked up from germline, CDR1 is SGHTA and CDR2 is FQGNSA. This CDR3 has 17 residues. The CDR3 sequence is CASSLTDLLAGSDTQYF. The CDR3 region has the DNA TGTGCCAGCAGCTTAACGGATTTGCTAGCGGGGTCAGATACGCAGTATTTT.

This clonotype occurred many times. The rearrangement links TRBV24-1 to TRBJ2-1; D is ambiguous. This CDR3 comprises 11 residues. V lost 3 bases, J lost 6 bases, and 2 bases lay in between. Germline values: CDR1 KGHDR, CDR2 SFDVKD. CDR3 in amino acids: CATSDINEQFF. The CDR3 DNA sequence: TGTGCCACCAGTGATATCAATGAGCAGTTCTTC.

The rearrangement uses TRBV7-9 and TRBJ1-2, with D perhaps TRBD1 (6 bases). With 3 bases removed from V and 1 base from J, the gap between germline ends came to 15 bases. CDR1 SEHNR and CDR2 FQNEAQ come from the germline V gene (reference sequence). The CDR3 is 16 residues long. CDR3 sequence: CASSLGSDSFNYGYTF. Written as DNA, the CDR3 is TGTGCCAGCAGCTTGGGATCGGACAGTTTTAACTATGGCTACACCTTC.